This T cell receptor (beta chain) was obtained from a study of blood T cell repertoires in COVID-19. Study information: Samples representing acute and convalescent COVID-19 were sourced from the United States, Italy and Spain. The cDNA or gDNA used as material had been derived from T cells, B-cell-depleted T cells, or PBMCs.

Germline CDR1 is SGHRS and CDR2 is YFSETQ. There are 14 residues in the CDR3. J lost 0 bases, V lost 0 bases, and 0 bases had no gene match. In the original analysis: How many nucleated cells were present was estimated from reference gene primer amplification. TCRdb's table, derived via immunoSEQ multiplex PCR, lists solely in-frame clones and lacks some. Clone size and the V and J calls come from that table; the DNA yielded D and trimming. Of over 200,000 clones in the sample, around 87% are singletons; the top ten hold 2.3%. The V and J genes are TRBV5-1 and TRBJ2-7; 7 positions agree with TRBD2. This TCR was sampled from a woman in her forties or fifties with acute or convalescent COVID-19. Sequencing was carried out using peripheral blood. The chain's CDR3 is CASSLGDYSYEQYF. The CDR3 DNA sequence: TGCGCCAGCAGCTTGGGGGACTACTCCTACGAGCAGTACTTC.